This TCR beta chain was recorded in a study of blood T cell repertoires in COVID-19. The germline V gene has CDR1 SGHTA and CDR2 FQGTGA. The CDR3 is made up of 16 amino acids. Libraries were prepared by immunoSEQ multiplex PCR; TCRdb keeps only in-frame clonotypes and omits some of them. This table holds about 140,000 clones, around 81% found once. With regard to this clone: At one of its ends the junction is not consistent with the germline gene, which may arise from a read error.

The V and J genes are TRBV7-3 and TRBJ2-1; 9 positions match TRBD2. Sequences were obtained from peripheral blood. The clonotype comes from a woman aged 55-75 years with acute or convalescent COVID-19. Here the CDR3 reads CAGSPLAGEGYNEQFF. CDR3 nucleotides: TGTGCCGGCAGCCCGTTAGCGGGAGAGGGCTACAATGAGCAGTTCTTC.